The clone carrying this TCR beta chain was seen at least ten times. Its specificity is not known. The sample belongs to a study of T cells in Graves' hyperthyroidism and ophthalmopathy. Findings and caveats of the study: Onset of ophthalmopathy came a median 6.5 months after the model predicted it.

Amplification targeted TCR beta CDR3 regions from RNA transcripts. First-round RT-PCR of the TCR CDR3 relied on the HTBI primer set. TCRdb independently ran MiXCR on the multiplex PCR reads; one entry per CDR3 protein. The sample yields some 400,000 distinct CDR3 sequences, under 20% seen once. This sequence originates from a young woman with Graves' hyperthyroidism. Sequencing was carried out using blood.

The CDR3 region is CASAGGAEAFF. The CDR3 DNA is TGTGCCAGCGCAGGGGGGGCTGAAGCTTTCTTT. The rearrangement uses TRBV2 and TRBJ1-1; 7 bases match TRBD1. The germline CDR1 and CDR2 sequences are SNHLY and FYNNEI. The CDR3 has 11 amino acids. V dropped 8 bases and J dropped 6; count of bases not matched to a gene: 3.